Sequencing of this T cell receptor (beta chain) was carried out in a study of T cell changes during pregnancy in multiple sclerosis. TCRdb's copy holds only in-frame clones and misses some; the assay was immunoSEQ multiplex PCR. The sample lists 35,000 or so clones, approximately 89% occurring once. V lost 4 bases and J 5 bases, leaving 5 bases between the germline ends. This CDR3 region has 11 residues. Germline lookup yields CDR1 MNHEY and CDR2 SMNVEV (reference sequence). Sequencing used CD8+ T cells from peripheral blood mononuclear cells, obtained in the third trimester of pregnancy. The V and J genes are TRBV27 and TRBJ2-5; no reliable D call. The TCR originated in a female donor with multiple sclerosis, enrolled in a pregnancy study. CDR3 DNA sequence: TGTGCCAGCAGTTCATTGGAGACCCAGTACTTC. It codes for CASSSLETQYF.